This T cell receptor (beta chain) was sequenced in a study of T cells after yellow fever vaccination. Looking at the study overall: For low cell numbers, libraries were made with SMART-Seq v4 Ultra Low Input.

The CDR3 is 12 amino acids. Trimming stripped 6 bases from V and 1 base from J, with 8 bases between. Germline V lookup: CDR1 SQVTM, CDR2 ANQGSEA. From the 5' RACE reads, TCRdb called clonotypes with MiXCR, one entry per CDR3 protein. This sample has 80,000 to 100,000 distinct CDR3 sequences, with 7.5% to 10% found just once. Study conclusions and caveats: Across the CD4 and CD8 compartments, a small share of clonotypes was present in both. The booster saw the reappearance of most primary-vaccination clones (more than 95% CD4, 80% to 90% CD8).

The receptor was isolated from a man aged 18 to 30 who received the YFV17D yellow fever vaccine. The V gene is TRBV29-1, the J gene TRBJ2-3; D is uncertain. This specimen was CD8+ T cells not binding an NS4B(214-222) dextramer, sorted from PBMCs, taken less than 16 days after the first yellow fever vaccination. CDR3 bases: TGCAGCGTCCAACCCGGCACAGATACGCAGTATTTT. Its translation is CSVQPGTDTQYF.